This T cell receptor beta chain originates from a study of OX40 agonist ivuxolimab in advanced cancers. Study-level background: Of mixed ages from about 23 to 85 and averaging approximately 60 years, the group was approximately 80% male.

Findings of the study overall: Within 6 weeks, CD4+ and CD8+ blood T cells expanded clonally at 0.1 to 3.0 mg/kg.

TCRdb keeps only in-frame clones here, not all; method: immunoSEQ multiplex PCR. The repertoire includes almost 80,000 clones, roughly 86% of them detected once, and 25% sits in the top ten. Comment on this clone: Its antigen is not known.

The sample in question was CD4+ or CD8+ T cells sorted from blood, obtained in a trial of the OX40 agonist ivuxolimab. The receptor was isolated from an adult with an advanced solid tumor such as melanoma, head and neck, liver or kidney cancer.

CDR3 residues: CATGGTGAYEQYF. The CDR3 DNA is TGTGCCACCGGGGGGACAGGGGCCTACGAGCAGTACTTC. The chain recombines TRBV6-1 with TRBJ2-7; 10 bases match TRBD1. The V gene end was trimmed by 10 bases and the J gene end by 2 bases; junction bases not matched to a gene: 5. This CDR3 region has 13 residues. CDR1 and CDR2 (germline): MNHNS, SASEGT.